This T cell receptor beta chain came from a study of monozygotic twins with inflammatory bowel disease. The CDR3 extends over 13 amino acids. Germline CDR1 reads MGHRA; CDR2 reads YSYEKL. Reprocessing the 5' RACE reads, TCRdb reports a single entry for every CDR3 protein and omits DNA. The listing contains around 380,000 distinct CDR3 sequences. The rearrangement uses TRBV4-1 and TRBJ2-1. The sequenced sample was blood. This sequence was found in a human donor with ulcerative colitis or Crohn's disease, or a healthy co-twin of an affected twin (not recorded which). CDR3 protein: CASSQTQVEVQFF.